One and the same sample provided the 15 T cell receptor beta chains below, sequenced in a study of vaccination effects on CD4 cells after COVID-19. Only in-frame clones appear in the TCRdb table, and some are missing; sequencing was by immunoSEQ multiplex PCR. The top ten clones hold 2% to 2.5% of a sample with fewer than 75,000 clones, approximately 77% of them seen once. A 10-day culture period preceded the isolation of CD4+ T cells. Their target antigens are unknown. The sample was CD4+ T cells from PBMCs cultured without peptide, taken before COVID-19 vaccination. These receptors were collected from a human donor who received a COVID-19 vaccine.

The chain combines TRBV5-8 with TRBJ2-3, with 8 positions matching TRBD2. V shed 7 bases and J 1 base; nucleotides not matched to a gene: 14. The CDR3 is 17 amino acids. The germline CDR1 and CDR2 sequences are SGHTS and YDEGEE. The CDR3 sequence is CASPQVPGGGGTDTQYF. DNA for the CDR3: TGTGCCAGCCCCCAAGTCCCGGGGGGGGGAGGCACAGATACGCAGTATTTT.

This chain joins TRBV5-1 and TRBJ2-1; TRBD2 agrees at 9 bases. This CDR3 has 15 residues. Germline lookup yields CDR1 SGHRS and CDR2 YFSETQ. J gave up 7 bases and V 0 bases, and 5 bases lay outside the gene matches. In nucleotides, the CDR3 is TGCGCCAGCAGCTTGGCCCTTAGCGGGGGTAATGAGCAGTTCTTC. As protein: CASSLALSGGNEQFF.

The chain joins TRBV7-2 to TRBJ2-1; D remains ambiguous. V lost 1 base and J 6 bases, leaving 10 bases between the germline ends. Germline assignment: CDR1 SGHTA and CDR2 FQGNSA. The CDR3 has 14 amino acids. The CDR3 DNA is TGTGCCAGCAGCTTAGGGGTTAGCCTCAATGAGCAGTTCTTC. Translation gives CASSLGVSLNEQFF.

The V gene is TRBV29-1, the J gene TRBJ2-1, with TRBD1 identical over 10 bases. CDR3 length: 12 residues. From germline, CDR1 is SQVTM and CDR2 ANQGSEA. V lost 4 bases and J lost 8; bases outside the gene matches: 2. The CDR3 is CSVGTGGYEQFF. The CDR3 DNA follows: TGCAGCGTTGGGACAGGGGGATATGAGCAGTTCTTC.

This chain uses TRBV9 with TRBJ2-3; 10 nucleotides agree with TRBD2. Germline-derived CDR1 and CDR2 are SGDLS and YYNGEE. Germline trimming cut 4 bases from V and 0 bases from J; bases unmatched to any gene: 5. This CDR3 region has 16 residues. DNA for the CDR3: TGTGCCAGCAGCATTAGAGCGGGGGGGAGCACAGATACGCAGTATTTT. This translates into CASSIRAGGSTDTQYF.

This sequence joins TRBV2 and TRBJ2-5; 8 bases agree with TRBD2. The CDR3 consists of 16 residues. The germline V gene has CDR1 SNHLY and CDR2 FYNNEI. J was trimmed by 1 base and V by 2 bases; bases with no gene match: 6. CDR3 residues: CASSERRGGSQETQYF. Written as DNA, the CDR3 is TGTGCCAGCAGTGAACGACGCGGGGGGAGCCAAGAGACCCAGTACTTC.

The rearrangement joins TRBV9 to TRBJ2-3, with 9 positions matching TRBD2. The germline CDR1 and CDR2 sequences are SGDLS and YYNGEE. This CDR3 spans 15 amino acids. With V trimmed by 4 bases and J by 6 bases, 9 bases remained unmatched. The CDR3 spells CASSSGTSPVDTQYF. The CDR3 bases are TGTGCCAGCAGCTCCGGGACTAGCCCTGTTGATACGCAGTATTTT.

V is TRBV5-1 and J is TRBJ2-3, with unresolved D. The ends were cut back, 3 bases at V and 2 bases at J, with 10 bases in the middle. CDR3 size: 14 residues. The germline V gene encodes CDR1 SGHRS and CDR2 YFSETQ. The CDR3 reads CASSSRRYTDTQYF. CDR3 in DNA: TGCGCCAGCAGCTCCAGAAGGTACACAGATACGCAGTATTTT.

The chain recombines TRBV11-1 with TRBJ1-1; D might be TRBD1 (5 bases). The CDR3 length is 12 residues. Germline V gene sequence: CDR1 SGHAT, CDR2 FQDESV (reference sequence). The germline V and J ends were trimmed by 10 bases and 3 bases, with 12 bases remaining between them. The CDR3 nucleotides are TGTGCCACCCACTGGGGGTACACTGAAGCTTTCTTT. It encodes CATHWGYTEAFF.

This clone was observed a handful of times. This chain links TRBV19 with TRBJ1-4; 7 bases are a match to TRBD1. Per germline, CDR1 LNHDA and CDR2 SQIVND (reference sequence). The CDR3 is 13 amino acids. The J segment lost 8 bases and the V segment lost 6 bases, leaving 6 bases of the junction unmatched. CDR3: CASSDRASEKLFF. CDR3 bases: TGTGCCAGTAGCGACAGGGCGAGCGAAAAACTGTTTTTT.

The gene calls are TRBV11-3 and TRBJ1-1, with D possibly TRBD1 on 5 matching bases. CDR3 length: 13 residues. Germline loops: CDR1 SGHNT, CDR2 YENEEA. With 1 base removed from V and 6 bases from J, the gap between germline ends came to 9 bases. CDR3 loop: CASSLGPGAEAFF. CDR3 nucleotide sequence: TGTGCCAGCAGCTTAGGCCCGGGGGCTGAAGCTTTCTTT.

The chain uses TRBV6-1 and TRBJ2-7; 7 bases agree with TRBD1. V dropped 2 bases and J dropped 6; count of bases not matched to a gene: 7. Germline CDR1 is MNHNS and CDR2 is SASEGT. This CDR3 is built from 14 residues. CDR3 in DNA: TGTGCCAGCAGTGAAAACAGGGGTATGGGCGAGCAGTACGTC. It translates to CASSENRGMGEQYV.

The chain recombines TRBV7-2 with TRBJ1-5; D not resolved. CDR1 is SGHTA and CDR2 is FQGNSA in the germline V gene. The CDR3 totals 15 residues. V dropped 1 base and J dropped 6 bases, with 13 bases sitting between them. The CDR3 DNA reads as TGTGCCAGCAGCTTAGTCATCTCGGCCAGTCAGCCCCAGCATTTT. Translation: CASSLVISASQPQHF.

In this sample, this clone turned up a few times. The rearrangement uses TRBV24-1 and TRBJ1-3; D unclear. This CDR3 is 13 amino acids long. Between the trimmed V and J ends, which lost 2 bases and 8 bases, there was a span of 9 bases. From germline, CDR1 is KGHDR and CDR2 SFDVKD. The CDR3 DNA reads TGTGCCACCAGTGATTCGCTAGGTTACACCATATATTTT. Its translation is CATSDSLGYTIYF.

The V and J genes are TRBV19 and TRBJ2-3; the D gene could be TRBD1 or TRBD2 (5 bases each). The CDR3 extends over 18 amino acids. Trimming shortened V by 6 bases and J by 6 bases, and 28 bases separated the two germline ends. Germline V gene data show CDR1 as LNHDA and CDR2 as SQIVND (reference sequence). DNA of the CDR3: TGTGCCAGTAGCATACGTCCGGGCCAGGCCCCCCGGGGCGATACGCAGTATTTT. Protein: CASSIRPGQAPRGDTQYF.